The clone carrying this T cell receptor beta chain came up many times. Antigen unknown. MiXCR was run by TCRdb on the 5' RACE reads, yielding one entry per CDR3 protein. The repertoire includes 320,000 or so distinct CDR3 sequences, around 8.1% of them detected once, and about 16% sits in the top ten. The source of the sample is a study of T cells after yellow fever vaccination. On the study more broadly: Preparation used SMART-Seq v4 Ultra Low Input for the low-cell-number fractions.

Study-level findings and limits: Clones that expanded after primary vaccination mostly reappeared after the booster (roughly 96% CD4, about 89% CD8). Secondary responses were weaker yet peaked faster, day 5 versus 15.

Germline-derived CDR1 and CDR2 are DFQATT and SNEGSKA (reference sequence). J lost 4 bases, V lost 6 bases, and 7 bases had no gene match. The CDR3 contains 14 residues. Material: PBMCs, obtained approximately 47 days after the first yellow fever vaccination. The rearrangement links TRBV20-1 to TRBJ2-5; TRBD2 aligns across 11 bases. The sequence derives from a young man who received the YFV17D yellow fever vaccine. As DNA, the CDR3 is TGCAGTGCCGATAGCGGGGGGGCAGTAGAGACCCAGTACTTC. Protein: CSADSGGAVETQYF.